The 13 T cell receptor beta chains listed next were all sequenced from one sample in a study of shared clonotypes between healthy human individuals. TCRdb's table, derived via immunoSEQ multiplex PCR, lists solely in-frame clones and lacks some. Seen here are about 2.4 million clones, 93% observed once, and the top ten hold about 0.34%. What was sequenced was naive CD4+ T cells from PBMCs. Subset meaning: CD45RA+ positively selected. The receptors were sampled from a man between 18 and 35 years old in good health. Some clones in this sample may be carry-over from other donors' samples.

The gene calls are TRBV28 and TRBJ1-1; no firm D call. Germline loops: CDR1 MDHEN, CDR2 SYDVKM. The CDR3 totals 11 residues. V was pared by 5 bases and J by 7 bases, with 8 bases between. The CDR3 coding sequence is TGTGCCAGCAGTCTCTCCAATGAAGCTTTCTTT. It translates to CASSLSNEAFF.

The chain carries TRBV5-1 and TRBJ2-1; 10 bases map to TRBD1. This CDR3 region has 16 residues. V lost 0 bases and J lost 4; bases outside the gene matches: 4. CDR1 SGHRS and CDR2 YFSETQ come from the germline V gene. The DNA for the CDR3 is TGCGCCAGCAGCTTGGTCCCGGGACAGGGGTACAATGAGCAGTTCTTC. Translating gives CASSLVPGQGYNEQFF.

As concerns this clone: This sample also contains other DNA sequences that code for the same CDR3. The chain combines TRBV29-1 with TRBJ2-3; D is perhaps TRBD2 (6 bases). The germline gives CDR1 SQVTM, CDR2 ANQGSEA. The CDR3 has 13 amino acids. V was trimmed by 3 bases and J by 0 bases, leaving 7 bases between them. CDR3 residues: CSVEEGSTDTQYF. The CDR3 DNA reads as TGCAGCGTTGAGGAGGGGAGCACAGATACGCAGTATTTT.

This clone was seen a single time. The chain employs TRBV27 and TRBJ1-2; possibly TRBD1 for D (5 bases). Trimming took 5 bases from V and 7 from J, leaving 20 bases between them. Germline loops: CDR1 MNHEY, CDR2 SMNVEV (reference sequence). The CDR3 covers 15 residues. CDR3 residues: CASSINRREVGGYTF. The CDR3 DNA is TGTGCCAGCAGTATAAACCGCAGGGAGGTCGGTGGCTACACCTTC.

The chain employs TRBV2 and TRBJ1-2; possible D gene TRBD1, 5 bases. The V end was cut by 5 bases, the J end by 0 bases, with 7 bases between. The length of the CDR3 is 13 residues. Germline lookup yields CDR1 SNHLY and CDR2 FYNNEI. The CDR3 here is CASSRQPNYGYTF. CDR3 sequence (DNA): TGTGCCAGCAGTCGACAGCCTAACTATGGCTACACCTTC.

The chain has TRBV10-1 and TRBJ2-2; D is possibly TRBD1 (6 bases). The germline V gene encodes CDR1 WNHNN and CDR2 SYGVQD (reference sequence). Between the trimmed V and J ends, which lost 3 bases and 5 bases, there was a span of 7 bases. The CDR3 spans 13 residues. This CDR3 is CASSEGQTGELFF. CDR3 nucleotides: TGCGCCAGCAGTGAAGGACAGACCGGGGAGCTGTTTTTT.

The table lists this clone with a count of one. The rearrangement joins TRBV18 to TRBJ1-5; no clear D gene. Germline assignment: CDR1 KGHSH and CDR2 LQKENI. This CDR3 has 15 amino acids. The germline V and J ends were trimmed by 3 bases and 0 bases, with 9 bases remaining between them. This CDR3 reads CASSPGTYSNQPQHF. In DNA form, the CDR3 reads TGTGCCAGCTCACCTGGCACGTATAGCAATCAGCCCCAGCATTTT.

CDR3 loop: CASSLGPRVGYGYTF. The CDR3 region has the DNA TGTGCCAGCAGCTTGGGCCCGAGGGTTGGCTATGGCTACACCTTC. V gene TRBV5-5 combines with J gene TRBJ1-2; the D is unclear. Trimming stripped 0 bases from V and 4 bases from J, with 13 bases between. The CDR3 totals 15 residues. Germline V gene data show CDR1 as SGHKS and CDR2 as YYEKEE (reference sequence).

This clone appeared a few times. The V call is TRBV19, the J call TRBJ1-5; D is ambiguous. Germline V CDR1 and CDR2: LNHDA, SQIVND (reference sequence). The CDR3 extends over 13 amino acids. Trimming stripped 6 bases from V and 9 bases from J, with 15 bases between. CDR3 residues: CASSVASLSPQHF. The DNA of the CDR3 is TGTGCCAGTAGCGTTGCCTCGCTTTCGCCCCAGCATTTT.

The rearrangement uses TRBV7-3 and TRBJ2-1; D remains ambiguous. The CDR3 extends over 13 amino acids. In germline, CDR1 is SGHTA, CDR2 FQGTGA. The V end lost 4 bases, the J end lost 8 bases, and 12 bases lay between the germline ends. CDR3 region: CASSSDPTDEQFF. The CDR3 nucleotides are TGTGCCAGCAGCTCCGACCCAACGGATGAGCAGTTCTTC.

This CDR3 reads CASSLGDPNQPQHF. The CDR3 region has the DNA TGTGCCAGCAGTTTAGGGGACCCGAATCAGCCCCAGCATTTT. The chain couples TRBV28 to TRBJ1-5, with D tentatively TRBD1 (5 bases). CDR1 is MDHEN, CDR2 SYDVKM, per germline. The V and J ends lost 2 bases and 4 bases respectively, with 9 bases between them. The CDR3 is 14 residues long.

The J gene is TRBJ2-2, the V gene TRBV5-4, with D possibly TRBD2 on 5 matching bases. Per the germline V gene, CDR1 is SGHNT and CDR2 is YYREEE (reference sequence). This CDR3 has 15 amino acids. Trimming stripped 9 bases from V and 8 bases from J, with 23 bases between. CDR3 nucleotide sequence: TGTGCCATCTCGCCGGCCCGGGGAGCGAATGGGGAGCTGTTTTTT. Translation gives CAISPARGANGELFF.

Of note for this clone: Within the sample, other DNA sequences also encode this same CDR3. CDR3 bases: TGTGCCAGCAGCTCGGGGGTTAGCACAGATACGCAGTATTTT. Protein sequence: CASSSGVSTDTQYF. V usage is TRBV7-3 and J usage is TRBJ2-3, with D possibly TRBD2 on 6 matching bases. Trimming took 4 bases from V and 0 from J, leaving 8 bases between them. Germline lookup yields CDR1 SGHTA and CDR2 FQGTGA. The CDR3 loop spans 14 amino acids.